This entry lists 26 T cell receptor beta chains sequenced from one sample in a study of PD-L1 blockade in urothelial cancer. Profiled with immunoSEQ multiplex PCR; TCRdb holds only in-frame clones, not every one. The data show 45,000 to 50,000 clones, approximately 78% seen once. The time point: pretreatment peripheral blood. Sample: PBMCs, taken around atezolizumab (anti-PD-L1) treatment. The receptors stem from a man aged 50 to 59 with urothelial cancer.

The V and J genes are TRBV19 and TRBJ1-2; perhaps TRBD1 as D (5 bases). This CDR3 contains 14 residues. Trimming removed 5 bases from V and 8 bases from J, with 18 bases in between. CDR1 and CDR2 from the germline V gene are LNHDA and SQIVND (reference sequence). CDR3 region: CASSSGEGRLGYTF. Written as DNA, the CDR3 is TGTGCCAGTAGTTCCGGGGAGGGGCGTCTAGGCTACACCTTC.

The genes are TRBV2 and TRBJ1-2; D might be TRBD1 (6 bases). Germline V gene data show CDR1 as SNHLY and CDR2 as FYNNEI. CDR3 size: 12 residues. Trimming pared 9 bases from V and 8 bases from J, leaving 16 bases between. The CDR3 loop is CASNQGPPGYTF. CDR3 DNA: TGTGCCAGTAACCAGGGGCCCCCGGGCTACACCTTC.

V and J are TRBV28 and TRBJ1-1; TRBD1 matches 7 bases. The CDR3 length is 14 residues. Unmatched junction bases numbered 3, after V lost 4 bases and J lost 1 base. The germline CDR1 and CDR2 sequences are MDHEN and SYDVKM. The CDR3 DNA reads TGTGCCAGCAGTTACCCAGGGGGGAACACTGAAGCTTTCTTT. Translated: CASSYPGGNTEAFF.

This clone was seen just once. The chain links TRBV12-5 to TRBJ2-1, with TRBD1 matching 7 bases. V lost 6 bases, J lost 10 bases, and 9 bases stayed unmatched. This CDR3 has 13 residues. CDR1 is LGHNT, CDR2 FRNRAP, per germline. CDR3 amino acids: CASGVTVTGEQFF. As DNA, the CDR3 is TGTGCTAGTGGAGTAACAGTGACAGGGGAGCAGTTCTTC.

V gene TRBV6-6 combines with J gene TRBJ2-7; 8 bases match TRBD2. Germline V gene sequence: CDR1 MNHNY, CDR2 SVGAGI (reference sequence). The CDR3 is 14 amino acids. V trimming: 2 bases; J trimming: 5 bases; junction bases outside the gene matches: 5. This CDR3 reads CASSYVAGGHEQYF. The CDR3 bases are TGTGCCAGCAGTTACGTTGCGGGAGGACACGAGCAGTACTTC.

The V gene is TRBV29-1, the J gene TRBJ1-1; 7 nucleotides line up with TRBD1. J was trimmed by 7 bases and V by 4 bases; bases with no gene match: 9. The CDR3 sequence is 13 residues long. In germline, CDR1 is SQVTM, CDR2 ANQGSEA. This CDR3 reads CSVGRRGQSEAFF. In DNA, the CDR3 is TGCAGCGTTGGGCGGAGGGGACAGAGTGAAGCTTTCTTT.

The CDR3 sequence: CASSQGMNTEAFF. The CDR3 coding sequence is TGTGCCAGCAGTCAGGGCATGAACACTGAAGCTTTCTTT. The gene calls are TRBV6-1 and TRBJ1-1, with D possibly being TRBD1 (5 bases). The CDR3 extends over 13 amino acids. Germline V gene sequence: CDR1 MNHNS, CDR2 SASEGT. V was trimmed by 5 bases and J by 0 bases, leaving 7 bases between them.

The chain employs TRBV2 and TRBJ1-1, with D perhaps matching TRBD1 (6 bases). Trimming took 4 bases from V and 8 from J, leaving 17 bases between them. CDR3 size: 14 residues. CDR1 and CDR2 from the germline V gene are SNHLY and FYNNEI. The CDR3 here is CASSGGFPGTEAFF. The CDR3 region has the DNA TGTGCCAGCAGTGGGGGTTTCCCCGGGACAGAAGCTTTCTTT. Drawing the rest from reference TRBV2 and TRBJ1-1, the complete variable domain is EPEVTQTPSHQVTQMGQEVILRCVPISNHLYFYWYRQILGQKVEFLVSFYNNEISEKSEIFDDQFSVERPDGSNFTLKIRSTKLEDSAMYFCASSGGFPGTEAFFGQGTRLTVV.

CDR3 DNA: TGTGCCAGCAGCCCTCCCGACAGCCCGAACACTGAAGCTTTCTTT. Amino acids: CASSPPDSPNTEAFF. V and J are TRBV2 and TRBJ1-1, with D possibly matching TRBD1 (5 bases). V dropped 6 bases and J dropped 1 base, with 15 bases sitting between them. This CDR3 spans 15 amino acids. Looked up from germline, CDR1 is SNHLY and CDR2 is FYNNEI.

This clone was seen once. The rearrangement joins TRBV19 to TRBJ1-1; D gene unclear. V gave up 7 bases and J gave up 4 bases, with 16 bases separating them. Germline V CDR1 and CDR2: LNHDA, SQIVND (reference sequence). The CDR3 extends over 14 amino acids. The CDR3 region is CASIPNRVATEAFF. Here the CDR3 DNA reads TGTGCCAGTATCCCCAACCGGGTTGCCACTGAAGCTTTCTTT.

The rearrangement links TRBV18 to TRBJ2-5; D is uncertain. Germline CDR1 is KGHSH and CDR2 is LQKENI. V was clipped by 3 bases and J by 0 bases, with 5 bases between them. There are 13 residues in the CDR3. CDR3 sequence: CASSPGYQETQYF. CDR3 coding DNA: TGTGCCAGCTCACCCGGGTACCAAGAGACCCAGTACTTC. The complete variable domain, with remaining parts taken from reference TRBV18 and TRBJ2-5, reads NAGVMQNPRHLVRRRGQEARLRCSPMKGHSHVYWYRQLPEEGLKFMVYLQKENIIDESGMPKERFSAEFPKEGPSILRIQQVVRGDSAAYFCASSPGYQETQYFGPGTRLLVL.

The rearrangement joins TRBV6-1 to TRBJ2-7; D unresolved. This CDR3 contains 12 residues. Germline assignment: CDR1 MNHNS and CDR2 SASEGT. V was cut by 3 bases and J by 4 bases, with 7 bases left in between. The CDR3: CASSESPYEQYF. CDR3 nucleotide sequence: TGTGCCAGCAGTGAGTCCCCATACGAGCAGTACTTC.

This clone was seen more than once but under ten times. This chain joins TRBV27 and TRBJ1-6, with D perhaps TRBD1 (5 bases). The CDR3 runs to 13 residues. V was pared by 2 bases and J by 7 bases, with 6 bases between. Germline V gene data show CDR1 as MNHEY and CDR2 as SMNVEV (reference sequence). CDR3 loop: CASSLQGNSPLHF. DNA of the CDR3: TGTGCCAGCAGTTTACAGGGAAATTCACCCCTCCACTTT.

This chain joins TRBV6-1 and TRBJ2-3; 16 positions agree with TRBD2. V shed 4 bases and J 9 bases; nucleotides not matched to a gene: 10. The CDR3 spans 17 residues. The V gene's germline CDR1 is MNHNS and CDR2 SASEGT. The CDR3 protein is CASSASGLAGGPGTQYF. The CDR3 nucleotides are TGTGCCAGCAGTGCCTCGGGACTAGCGGGAGGGCCAGGCACGCAGTATTTT.

CDR3 DNA sequence: TGTGCTAGTGGTTTGGCCGGGACTAGCGGGAACAGAGGACGGGGATTTGAGCAGTTCTTC. Its protein product is CASGLAGTSGNRGRGFEQFF. The gene calls are TRBV12-5 and TRBJ2-1; TRBD2 aligns across 13 bases. The germline gives CDR1 LGHNT, CDR2 FRNRAP. The CDR3 spans 20 residues. V lost 1 base to trimming and J lost 9 bases; unmatched junction nucleotides: 18.

CDR3 DNA sequence: TGTGCCAGCAGCTTACAGGGCGGAGCTAACTATGGCTACACCTTC. It encodes CASSLQGGANYGYTF. The rearrangement links TRBV7-3 to TRBJ1-2; a possible D gene is TRBD1 (5 bases). Deletions cut 2 bases from V and 0 bases from J, with 10 bases between. CDR3 size: 15 residues. Germline assignment: CDR1 SGHTA and CDR2 FQGTGA.

This chain connects TRBV7-8 to TRBJ1-3, with D unresolved. The V and J ends lost 7 bases and 2 bases respectively, with 15 bases between them. The CDR3 is 15 amino acids. CDR1 and CDR2 (germline): SGHVS, FQNEAQ. CDR3 DNA sequence: TGTGCCAGCACCACAGCGGAGGCTCCTGGAAACACCATATATTTT. It specifies CASTTAEAPGNTIYF.

The V gene is TRBV5-1, the J gene TRBJ1-1; 7 bases match TRBD1. Germline CDR1 reads SGHRS; CDR2 reads YFSETQ. The J segment lost 1 base and the V segment lost 2 bases, leaving 2 bases of the junction unmatched. There are 14 residues in the CDR3. The CDR3 reads CASSFRQGNTEAFF. In DNA form, the CDR3 reads TGCGCCAGCAGCTTTAGACAGGGGAACACTGAAGCTTTCTTT.

This clone was found a few times. The genes are TRBV10-3 and TRBJ1-4; perhaps TRBD1 as D (6 bases). V lost 2 bases and J lost 2, with 9 bases in between. CDR3 length: 15 amino acids. From germline, CDR1 is ENHRY and CDR2 SYGVKD. The CDR3 DNA follows: TGTGCCATCAGTGAGGAGGGGGGGACTAATGAAAAACTGTTTTTT. It is translated as CAISEEGGTNEKLFF.

Notes on this clone: Distinct nucleotide sequences in the sample also encode this CDR3. The chain links TRBV29-1 to TRBJ1-1, with a weak D call TRBD1 (5 bases). The V end was cut by 1 base, the J end by 4 bases, with 10 bases between. The germline CDR1 and CDR2 sequences are SQVTM and ANQGSEA. CDR3 length: 13 amino acids. DNA of the CDR3: TGCAGCGTTGAAGGCCAGGGTGGCACTGAAGCTTTCTTT. It encodes CSVEGQGGTEAFF.

The chain couples TRBV7-6 to TRBJ2-1; 14 bases are a match to TRBD2. The CDR3 runs 16 residues. Germline V gene lookup returns CDR1 SGHVS and CDR2 FNYEAQ. Germline trimming cut 5 bases from V and 8 bases from J; bases unmatched to any gene: 8. Written as DNA, the CDR3 is TGTGCCAGCAGCAAACAGACTAGCGGGGGGGCGGATGAGCAGTTCTTC. Translating gives CASSKQTSGGADEQFF.

This clone was counted a single time. This chain connects TRBV2 to TRBJ2-7; a weak D match, TRBD2 (6 bases). V lost 3 bases and J lost 4, with 10 bases in between. Germline values: CDR1 SNHLY, CDR2 FYNNEI. CDR3 length: 13 residues. CDR3 nucleotide sequence: TGTGCCAGCAGTGACGCAGGGAGGTACGAGCAGTACGTC. Its protein is CASSDAGRYEQYV.

This chain uses TRBV5-1 with TRBJ1-4; the D is unclear. V dropped 4 bases and J dropped 4 bases, with 8 bases sitting between them. Germline loops: CDR1 SGHRS, CDR2 YFSETQ. The length of the CDR3 is 13 residues. The CDR3 spells CASSPEGNEKLFF. The CDR3 DNA follows: TGCGCCAGCAGCCCGGAGGGTAATGAAAAACTGTTTTTT.

The gene calls are TRBV9 and TRBJ2-7; 7 positions match TRBD1. V lost 0 bases to trimming and J lost 4 bases; unmatched junction nucleotides: 7. This CDR3 comprises 15 residues. Germline V gene lookup returns CDR1 SGDLS and CDR2 YYNGEE. CDR3 region: CASSVEGGSWYEQYF. The CDR3 coding sequence is TGTGCCAGCAGCGTAGAAGGGGGCAGTTGGTACGAGCAGTACTTC.

The V and J genes are TRBV4-1 and TRBJ2-1; a weak D match, TRBD2 (6 bases). The CDR3 spans 15 residues. V shed 0 bases and J shed 6 bases, with 12 bases lying between them. The V gene's germline CDR1 is MGHRA and CDR2 YSYEKL. The CDR3 reads CASSQDGDSGNEQFF. The CDR3, as DNA: TGCGCCAGCAGCCAAGATGGGGACTCAGGCAATGAGCAGTTCTTC.

The V gene is TRBV15, the J gene TRBJ2-2; D unclear. V dropped 0 bases and J dropped 0 bases, with 5 bases sitting between them. This CDR3 contains 15 residues. Germline V gene lookup returns CDR1 LNHNV and CDR2 YYDKDF (reference sequence). CDR3 nucleotides: TGTGCCACCAGCAGAGACAGATCGAACACCGGGGAGCTGTTTTTT. It is translated as CATSRDRSNTGELFF.